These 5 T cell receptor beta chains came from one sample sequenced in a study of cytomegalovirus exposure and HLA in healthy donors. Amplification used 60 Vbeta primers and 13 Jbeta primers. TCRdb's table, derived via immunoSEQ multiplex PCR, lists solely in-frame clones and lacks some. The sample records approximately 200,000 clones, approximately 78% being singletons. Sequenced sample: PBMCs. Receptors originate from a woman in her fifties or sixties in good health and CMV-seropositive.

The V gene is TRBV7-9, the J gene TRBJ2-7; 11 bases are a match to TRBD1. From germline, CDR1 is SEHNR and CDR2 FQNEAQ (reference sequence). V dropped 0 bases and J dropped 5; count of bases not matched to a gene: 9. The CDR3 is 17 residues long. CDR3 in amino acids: CASSLAGQGGWLDEQYF. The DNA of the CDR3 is TGTGCCAGCAGCTTAGCGGGACAGGGGGGTTGGTTGGACGAGCAGTACTTC.

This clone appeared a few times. DNA of the CDR3: TGTGCCAGCAGCTTTTGGGACACCCCCGGCGAGCAGTACTTC. This gives the protein CASSFWDTPGEQYF. The chain joins TRBV7-9 to TRBJ2-7; a possible D gene is TRBD1 (6 bases). Germline CDR1 and CDR2: SEHNR and FQNEAQ (reference sequence). V shed 3 bases and J shed 6 bases, with 15 bases lying between them. This CDR3 contains 14 residues. The full variable domain, with the rest looked up from reference TRBV7-9 and TRBJ2-7, is DTGVSQNPRHKITKRGQNVTFRCDPISEHNRLYWYRQTLGQGPEFLTYFQNEAQLEKSRLLSDRFSAERPKGSFSTLEIQRTEQGDSAMYLCASSFWDTPGEQYFGPGTRLTVT.

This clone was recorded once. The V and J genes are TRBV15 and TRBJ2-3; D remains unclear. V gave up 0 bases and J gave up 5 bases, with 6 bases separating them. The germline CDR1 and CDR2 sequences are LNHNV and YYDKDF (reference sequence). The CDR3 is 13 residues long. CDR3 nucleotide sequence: TGTGCCACCAGCAGAGATGGCAGAGATACGCAGTATTTT. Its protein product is CATSRDGRDTQYF.

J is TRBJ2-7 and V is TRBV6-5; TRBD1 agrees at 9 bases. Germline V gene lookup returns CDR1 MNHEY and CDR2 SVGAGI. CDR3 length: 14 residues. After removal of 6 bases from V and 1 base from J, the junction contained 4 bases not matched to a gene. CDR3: CASRAGQGSYEQYF. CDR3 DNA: TGTGCCAGCAGGGCGGGACAGGGTTCCTACGAGCAGTACTTC.

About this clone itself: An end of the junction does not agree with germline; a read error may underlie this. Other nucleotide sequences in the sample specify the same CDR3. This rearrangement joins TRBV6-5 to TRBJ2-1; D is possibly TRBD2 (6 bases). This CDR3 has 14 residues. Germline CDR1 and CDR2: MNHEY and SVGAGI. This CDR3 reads CASGGSGRANEQFF. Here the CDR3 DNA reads TGTGCCAGCGGGGGGTCGGGCAGGGCCAATGAACAGTTCTTC.